A single sample gave rise to the 18 T cell receptor beta chains below, sequenced in a study of cytomegalovirus exposure and HLA in healthy donors. In the PCR, 60 Vbeta and 13 Jbeta primers were used. Here immunoSEQ multiplex PCR was the method, and the copy in TCRdb shows in-frame clones only, minus some. This table holds about 190,000 clones, over 80% found once. The sequencing sample was made of PBMCs. All receptors derive from a boy between 2 and 10 years old in good health and CMV-seronegative.

The chain uses TRBV9 and TRBJ2-7; D possibly corresponds to TRBD1 (7 bases). The CDR3 has 17 amino acids. Trimming stripped 0 bases from V and 2 bases from J, with 18 bases between. Per the germline V gene, CDR1 is SGDLS and CDR2 is YYNGEE. The DNA for the CDR3 is TGTGCCAGCAGCGTAGGAGGGGGCGGGACCCCAGCCTACGAGCAGTACTTC. Translating gives CASSVGGGGTPAYEQYF.

The gene calls are TRBV2 and TRBJ1-2; D gene uncertain. Trimming left V 1 base short and J 1 base short, with 7 bases between. The germline CDR1 and CDR2 sequences are SNHLY and FYNNEI. The CDR3 is 14 residues long. The CDR3 is CASSEEYSNYGYTF. The CDR3, as DNA: TGTGCCAGCAGTGAAGAGTACAGTAACTATGGCTACACCTTC.

The CDR3 region is CASSLDWLAGSYTQYF. The CDR3 bases are TGTGCCAGCAGCTTGGATTGGCTAGCGGGGTCCTACACGCAGTATTTT. The rearrangement joins TRBV5-6 to TRBJ2-3; 9 bases are shared with TRBD2. The length of the CDR3 is 16 residues. The germline V gene encodes CDR1 SGHDT and CDR2 YYEEEE. Germline trimming cut 0 bases from V and 9 bases from J; bases unmatched to any gene: 11.

J is TRBJ2-7 and V is TRBV23-1; D possibly corresponds to TRBD2 (6 bases). TRBV23-1 is an ORF for which the function is uncertain. V was shortened by 8 bases and J by 4 bases, with 18 bases between the two germline ends. This CDR3 comprises 14 residues. CDR3 amino acids: CASGNWDCSYEQYV. DNA of the CDR3: TGCGCCAGCGGGAACTGGGACTGCTCTTACGAGCAGTACGTC.

The J gene is TRBJ1-1, the V gene TRBV5-1, with TRBD1 identical over 8 bases. Germline CDR1 and CDR2: SGHRS and YFSETQ. This CDR3 comprises 15 residues. V dropped 1 base and J dropped 5; count of bases not matched to a gene: 7. The CDR3 DNA reads TGCGCCAGCAGCTTGATTCAGGGGGCGCGTACTGAAGCTTTCTTT. Protein product: CASSLIQGARTEAFF.

The chain couples TRBV10-3 to TRBJ2-5, with 8 bases matching TRBD2. The CDR3 spans 14 residues. CDR1 is ENHRY and CDR2 is SYGVKD in the germline V gene. V shed 4 bases and J 1 base; nucleotides not matched to a gene: 2. The CDR3 loop is CAISVAGSQETQYF. In DNA, the CDR3 is TGTGCCATCAGTGTAGCGGGATCCCAAGAGACCCAGTACTTC.

This clone was counted between two and nine times. The chain uses TRBV6-6 and TRBJ2-2, with TRBD2 matching over 16 bases. Germline CDR1 MNHNY, CDR2 SVGAGI (reference sequence). With V trimmed by 6 bases and J by 7 bases, 5 bases remained unmatched. The CDR3 loop spans 16 amino acids. The CDR3 loop is CASRTGTSGRGGELFF. CDR3 nucleotide sequence: TGTGCCAGCAGGACCGGGACTAGCGGGAGGGGCGGGGAGCTGTTTTTT.

CDR3 coding DNA: TGTGCCAGTAGTATGGCAGGGGGAAGCTCCTATGGCTACACCTTC. This sequence encodes CASSMAGGSSYGYTF. The gene calls are TRBV19 and TRBJ1-2; TRBD1 matches at 7 bases. The junction had 8 bases not matched to a gene; V was cut back by 3 bases and J by 4 bases. This CDR3 has 15 residues. Germline V gene data show CDR1 as LNHDA and CDR2 as SQIVND (reference sequence).

In regard to this clone: The junction and the germline gene differ at one end; a read error may be behind it. The gene calls are TRBV11-2 and TRBJ2-5; 7 bases agree with TRBD1. Germline-derived CDR1 and CDR2 are SGHAT and FQNNGV. This CDR3 region has 15 residues. Here the CDR3 reads CASSLRGRNLESQYF. The CDR3 nucleotides are TGTGCCAGCAGCTTAAGGGGGCGCAACCTAGAGAGCCAGTACTTC.

V gene TRBV14 combines with J gene TRBJ2-3; 7 bases match TRBD2. This CDR3 has 15 residues. The junction had 7 bases not matched to a gene; V was cut back by 2 bases and J by 5 bases. In germline, CDR1 is SGHDN, CDR2 FVKESK. The CDR3 DNA follows: TGTGCCAGCAGCCAACGACTAGCCTTACGAGATACGCAGTATTTT. It encodes CASSQRLALRDTQYF.

The V gene is TRBV7-9, the J gene TRBJ2-4, with a possible D match to TRBD2 (6 bases). V lost 5 bases, J lost 4 bases, and 15 bases lay in between. Germline V gene data show CDR1 as SEHNR and CDR2 as FQNEAQ (reference sequence). The CDR3 consists of 15 residues. The CDR3 spells CASSHGSGGKNIQYF. CDR3 DNA sequence: TGTGCCAGCAGCCACGGGAGTGGGGGAAAAAACATTCAGTACTTC.

The V call is TRBV30, the J call TRBJ2-3; D uncertain. Germline V gene lookup returns CDR1 GTSNPN and CDR2 SVGIG (reference sequence). V was clipped by 6 bases and J by 0 bases, with 4 bases between them. The CDR3 has 11 amino acids. CDR3: CACRSTDTQYF. For the CDR3, the DNA is TGTGCCTGCCGGAGCACAGATACGCAGTATTTT.

The chain has TRBV6-6 and TRBJ2-7, with 7 bases lining up with TRBD1. The CDR3 has 14 amino acids. V was clipped by 5 bases and J by 5 bases; unmatched bases: 9. The germline CDR1 and CDR2 sequences are MNHNY and SVGAGI (reference sequence). The CDR3 sequence is CASSPTTGFHEQYF. DNA for the CDR3: TGTGCCAGCAGTCCTACGACAGGGTTTCACGAGCAGTACTTC.

The chain employs TRBV7-9 and TRBJ2-2; 9 positions agree with TRBD1. Germline loops: CDR1 SEHNR, CDR2 FQNEAQ (reference sequence). The V gene end was trimmed by 3 bases and the J gene end by 4 bases; junction bases not matched to a gene: 12. The CDR3 sequence is 18 residues long. CDR3 DNA sequence: TGTGCCAGCAGCTTTGATGACATGAGGACAGGGGTCACCGGGGAGCTGTTTTTT. Translated, it gives CASSFDDMRTGVTGELFF.

The rearrangement links TRBV2 to TRBJ1-2; TRBD1 might be the D (5 bases). V gave up 1 base and J gave up 7 bases, with 10 bases separating them. Germline values: CDR1 SNHLY, CDR2 FYNNEI. This CDR3 region has 13 residues. The CDR3 DNA reads TGTGCCAGCAGTGAAGTCCCCCAGGGTGGCTACACCTTC. This translates into CASSEVPQGGYTF.

The chain uses TRBV27 and TRBJ1-6, with D possibly being TRBD1 (6 bases). Trimming took off 5 bases at V and 12 bases at J, with 20 bases between the two ends. The CDR3 covers 15 residues. Germline V gives CDR1 MNHEY, CDR2 SMNVEV (reference sequence). DNA for the CDR3: TGTGCCAGCAGTCCCAACAGGGCTGCCATCTTACCCCTCCACTTT. Amino acid sequence: CASSPNRAAILPLHF.

The rearrangement links TRBV5-1 to TRBJ1-1, with TRBD1 matching over 10 bases. The CDR3 has 16 amino acids. Germline V gene data show CDR1 as SGHRS and CDR2 as YFSETQ. V trimming: 0 bases; J trimming: 4 bases; junction bases outside the gene matches: 6. The chain's CDR3 is CASSLAVDRGSTEAFF. CDR3 nucleotides: TGCGCCAGCAGCTTGGCCGTGGACAGGGGGAGCACTGAAGCTTTCTTT.

This rearrangement joins TRBV9 to TRBJ1-2; 10 bases line up with TRBD1. The CDR3 has 15 amino acids. Germline values: CDR1 SGDLS, CDR2 YYNGEE. The V gene end was trimmed by 1 base and the J gene end by 5 bases; junction bases not matched to a gene: 5. The CDR3 region is CASSVRTGGGYGYTF. The CDR3 DNA is TGTGCCAGCAGCGTAAGGACAGGGGGAGGGTATGGCTACACCTTC.